Sequencing of this TCR beta chain was carried out in a study of OX40 agonist ivuxolimab in advanced cancers. Profiling relied on immunoSEQ multiplex PCR, and the TCRdb table lists in-frame clones only, not all of them. Counted here are 30,000 to 45,000 clones, roughly 90% occurring once; the ten biggest clones make up under 25%. This clone was seen once. Antigen unknown. V trimming: 5 bases; J trimming: 10 bases; junction bases outside the gene matches: 6. CDR1 MDHEN and CDR2 SYDVKM come from the germline V gene. The CDR3 is 13 amino acids. Whole-study findings and limits: Average numbers of expanded clones were greater in CD8+ T cells than in CD4+.

V usage is TRBV28 and J usage is TRBJ2-1, with TRBD1 matching 9 bases. The material was CD4+ or CD8+ T cells sorted from blood, obtained in a trial of the OX40 agonist ivuxolimab. This TCR derives from an adult with an advanced solid tumor such as melanoma, head and neck, liver or kidney cancer. The chain's CDR3 is CASSTGTGIEQFF. CDR3 DNA sequence: TGTGCCAGCAGTACCGGGACAGGGATCGAGCAGTTCTTC.